This T cell receptor beta chain is from a study of T cells in localized non-small cell lung cancer. Method: immunoSEQ multiplex PCR; TCRdb's copy keeps in-frame clones and lacks some. The table shows 48,000 or so clones, with around 86% occurring only once. The study, taken as a whole, reports: Multi-region tumor sequencing was not done, so intratumor heterogeneity could not be excluded. Uninvolved adjacent lung showed the highest T cell clonality, exceeding tumor.

To note about this clone: No antigen is known for it.

Sequencing used peripheral blood, obtained before any cancer treatment. The origin of this receptor is a male donor older than 55 with stage III squamous cell lung carcinoma.

DNA of the CDR3: TGTGCCAGCAGTGGCGGCGGGACCAGGTTTGGCTACACCTTC. The encoded protein is CASSGGGTRFGYTF. The chain combines TRBV25-1 with TRBJ1-2, with a weak D call TRBD1 (5 bases). The CDR3 covers 14 residues. Looked up from germline, CDR1 is MGHDK and CDR2 is SYGVNS. The V end was cut by 4 bases, the J end by 7 bases, with 16 bases between.